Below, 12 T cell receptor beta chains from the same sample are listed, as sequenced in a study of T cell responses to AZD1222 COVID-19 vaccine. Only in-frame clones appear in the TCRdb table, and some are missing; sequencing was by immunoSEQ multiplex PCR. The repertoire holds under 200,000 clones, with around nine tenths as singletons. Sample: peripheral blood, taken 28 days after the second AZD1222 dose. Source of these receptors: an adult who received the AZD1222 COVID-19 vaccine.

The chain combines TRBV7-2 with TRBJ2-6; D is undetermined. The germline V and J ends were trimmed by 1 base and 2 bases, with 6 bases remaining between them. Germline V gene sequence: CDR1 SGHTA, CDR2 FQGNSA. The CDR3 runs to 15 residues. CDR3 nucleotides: TGTGCCAGCAGCTTAGGGGCCACTGGGGCCAACGTCCTGACTTTC. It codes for CASSLGATGANVLTF. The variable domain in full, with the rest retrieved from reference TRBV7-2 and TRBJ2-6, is GAGVSQSPSNKVTEKGKDVELRCDPISGHTALYWYRQSLGQGLEFLIYFQGNSAPDKSGLPSDRFSAERTGGSVSTLTIQRTQQEDSAVYLCASSLGATGANVLTFGAGSRLTVL.

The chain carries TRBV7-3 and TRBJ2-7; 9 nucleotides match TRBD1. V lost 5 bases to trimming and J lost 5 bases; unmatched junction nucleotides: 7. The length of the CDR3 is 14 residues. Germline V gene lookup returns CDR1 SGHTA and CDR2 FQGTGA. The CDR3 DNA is TGTGCCAGCAGCACCGGGACAGGGACCCACGAGCAGTACTTC. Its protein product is CASSTGTGTHEQYF.

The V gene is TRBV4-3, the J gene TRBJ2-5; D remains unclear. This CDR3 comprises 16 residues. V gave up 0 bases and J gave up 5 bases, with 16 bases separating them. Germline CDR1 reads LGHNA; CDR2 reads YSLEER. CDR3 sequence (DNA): TGCGCCAGCAGCCAAGATTTGAAGCTAGGGCGGGAGACCCAGTACTTC. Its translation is CASSQDLKLGRETQYF.

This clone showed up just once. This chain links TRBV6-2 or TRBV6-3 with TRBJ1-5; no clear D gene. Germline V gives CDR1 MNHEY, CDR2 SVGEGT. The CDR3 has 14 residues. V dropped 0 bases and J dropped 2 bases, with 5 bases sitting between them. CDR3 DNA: TGTGCCAGCAGTTACTCTGGGGGCAATCAGCCCCAGCATTTT. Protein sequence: CASSYSGGNQPQHF.

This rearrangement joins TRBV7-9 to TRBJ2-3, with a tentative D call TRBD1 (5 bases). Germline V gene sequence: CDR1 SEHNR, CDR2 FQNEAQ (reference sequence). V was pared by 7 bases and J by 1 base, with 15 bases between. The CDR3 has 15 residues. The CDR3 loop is CASTKGAGGTDTQYF. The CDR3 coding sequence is TGTGCCAGCACCAAAGGGGCAGGAGGCACAGATACGCAGTATTTT.

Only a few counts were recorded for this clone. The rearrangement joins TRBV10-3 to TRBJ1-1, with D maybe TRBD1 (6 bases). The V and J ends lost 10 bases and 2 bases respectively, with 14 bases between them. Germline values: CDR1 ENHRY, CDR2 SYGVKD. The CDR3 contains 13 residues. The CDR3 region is CANQGGPNTEAFF. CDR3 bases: TGTGCCAATCAAGGGGGGCCAAACACTGAAGCTTTCTTT.

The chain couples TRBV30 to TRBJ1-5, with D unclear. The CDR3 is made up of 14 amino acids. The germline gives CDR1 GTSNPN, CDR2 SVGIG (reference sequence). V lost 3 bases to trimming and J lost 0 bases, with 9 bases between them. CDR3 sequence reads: CAWSRSDSNQPQHF. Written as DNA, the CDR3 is TGTGCCTGGAGCCGCAGTGATAGCAATCAGCCCCAGCATTTT.

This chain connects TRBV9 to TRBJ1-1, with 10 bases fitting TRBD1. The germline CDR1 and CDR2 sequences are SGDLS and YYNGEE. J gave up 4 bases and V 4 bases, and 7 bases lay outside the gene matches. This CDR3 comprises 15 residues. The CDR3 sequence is CASSTRGQGGTEAFF. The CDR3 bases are TGTGCCAGCAGCACTCGTGGACAGGGGGGCACTGAAGCTTTCTTT. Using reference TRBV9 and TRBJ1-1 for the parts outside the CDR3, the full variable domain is DSGVTQTPKHLITATGQRVTLRCSPRSGDLSVYWYQQSLDQGLQFLIQYYNGEERAKGNILERFSAQQFPDLHSELNLSSLELGDSALYFCASSTRGQGGTEAFFGQGTRLTVV.

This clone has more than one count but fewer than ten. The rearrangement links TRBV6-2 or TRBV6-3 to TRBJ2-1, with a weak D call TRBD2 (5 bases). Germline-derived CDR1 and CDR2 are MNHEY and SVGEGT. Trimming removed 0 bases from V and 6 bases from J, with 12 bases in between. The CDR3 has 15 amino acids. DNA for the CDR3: TGTGCCAGCAGTTACTCCTTCTCGGGGTCCAATGAGCAGTTCTTC. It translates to CASSYSFSGSNEQFF.

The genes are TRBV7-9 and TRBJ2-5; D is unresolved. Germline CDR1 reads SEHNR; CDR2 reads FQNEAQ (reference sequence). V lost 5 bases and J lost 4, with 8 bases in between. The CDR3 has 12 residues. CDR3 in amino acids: CASSPRTETQYF. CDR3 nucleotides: TGTGCCAGCAGCCCTAGGACAGAGACCCAGTACTTC.

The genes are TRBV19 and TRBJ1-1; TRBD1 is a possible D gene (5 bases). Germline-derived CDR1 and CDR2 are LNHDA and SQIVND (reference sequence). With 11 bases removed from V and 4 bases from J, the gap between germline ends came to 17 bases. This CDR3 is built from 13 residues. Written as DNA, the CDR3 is TGTGCCGGCGGGGACGGGTGGTTCACTGAAGCTTTCTTT. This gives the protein CAGGDGWFTEAFF.

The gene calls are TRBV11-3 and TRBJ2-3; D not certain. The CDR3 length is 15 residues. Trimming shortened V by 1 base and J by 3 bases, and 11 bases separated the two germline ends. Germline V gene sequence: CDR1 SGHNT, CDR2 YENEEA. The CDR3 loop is CASSLGRQQTDTQYF. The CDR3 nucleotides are TGTGCCAGCAGCTTAGGGCGGCAGCAAACAGATACGCAGTATTTT.